These T cell receptor beta chains were read from a single sample in a study of CDR3 diversity in severe acne. TCRdb analysed the PCR reads with MiXCR anew, one entry per CDR3 protein. The repertoire holds some 84,000 distinct CDR3 sequences, around 53% seen once, with around 15% in the top ten. Source material: blood. The receptors stem from a male donor in good health, without acne. The CDR3 runs from the conserved cysteine through the conserved F or W. Fields, in order: V gene, D gene, clone size, J gene, CDR3 DNA, CDR3 protein. D genes are given only for firm matches. A row's size may be missing; if present it is once, few, many or a size class.

TRBV7-9	NA	few	TRBJ1-1	TGTGCCAGCAGCATCCAACCGGGTACGGAAGCTTTCTTT	CASSIQPGTEAFF
TRBV12-3/TRBV12-4	NA	NA	TRBJ1-2	TGTGCCAGCAGTGCCTCAACCCTCGGCTACACCTTC	CASSASTLGYTF
TRBV5-1	NA	NA	TRBJ2-5	TGCGCCAGCAGCTTGGCTTTTGAGGGCCGGGAGACCCAGTACTTC	CASSLAFEGRETQYF
TRBV9	NA	NA	TRBJ2-7	TGTGCCAGCAACACGGAGGGACAGACCTTCTACGAGCAGTACTTC	CASNTEGQTFYEQYF
TRBV5-1	NA	NA	TRBJ2-5	TGCGCCAGCAGCGCAACAGGGAAAGAGACCCAGTACTTC	CASSATGKETQYF
TRBV18	TRBD1	NA	TRBJ2-5	TGTGCCAGCTCACCTAGGGACAGGGGAAATCAGCCCCAGTACTTC	CASSPRDRGNQPQYF
TRBV24-1	TRBD1	many	TRBJ1-5	TGTGCCACCCCTGACAGGGACAATCAGCCCCAGCATTTT	CATPDRDNQPQHF
TRBV25-1	TRBD1	NA	TRBJ1-3	TGTGCCAGCAGCCAACTATTGACAGGGACTGGAGGAAACACCATATATTTT	CASSQLLTGTGGNTIYF
TRBV29-1	TRBD1	NA	TRBJ2-7	TGCAGCGTCAATGGGCAGGGGGCCCTCTACGAGCAGTACTTC	CSVNGQGALYEQYF
TRBV7-9	NA	NA	TRBJ2-7	TGTGCCAGCAGCGGGCTCGAGCAGTACTTC	CASSGLEQYF
TRBV25-1	NA	many	TRBJ1-4	TGTGCCAGCAGTGAATCCACGGACATTAATGAAAAACTGTTTTTT	CASSESTDINEKLFF
TRBV5-1	NA	NA	TRBJ1-4	TGCGCCAGCAGCTTGCCGGCGACTGGGGCGCGATCTGAAAAACTGTTTTTT	CASSLPATGARSEKLFF
TRBV7-8	TRBD1	few	TRBJ2-5	TGTGCCAGCAGTTTCGGGACAGGGGGCGAAGAGACCCAGTACTTC	CASSFGTGGEETQYF
TRBV20-1	TRBD1	NA	TRBJ2-4	TGCAGTGCTCCTGGGACAGGGGTCAGGAACATTCAGTACTTC	CSAPGTGVRNIQYF
TRBV20-1	NA	NA	TRBJ2-5	TGCAGTGCTATTTTTTCTCGAGGGGGGCAAGAGACCCAGTACTTC	CSAIFSRGGQETQYF
TRBV6-2/TRBV6-3	NA	NA	TRBJ2-7	TGTGCCAGCAGTCGGAACAGGGACGGGTCCTACGAGCAGTACTTC	CASSRNRDGSYEQYF
TRBV10-1	TRBD2	many	TRBJ2-1	TGCGCCAGCAGTGTTCGACTAGCGGGAGGGCCCGAGGACAATGAGCAGTTCTTC	CASSVRLAGGPEDNEQFF
TRBV12-3/TRBV12-4	NA	few	TRBJ1-2	TGTGCCAGCAGTCCCACGGAATATCAGTATGGCTACACCTTC	CASSPTEYQYGYTF
TRBV24-1	TRBD2	NA	TRBJ2-2	TGTGCCACCAGTGATCACAGGACTAGCGGGTTGACCGGGGAGCTGTTTTTT	CATSDHRTSGLTGELFF
TRBV25-1	NA	NA	TRBJ1-1	TGTGCCAGCATTTCCAGGCAGGTCTCGTTT	CASISRQVSF
TRBV9	TRBD2	once	TRBJ2-5	TGTGCCAGCAGCGAGGGACTAGCGGGAGAGGGAGAGACCCAGTACTTC	CASSEGLAGEGETQYF
TRBV20-1	TRBD2	NA	TRBJ2-1	TGCAGTGCTGAGACTAGCGGGGATGACAATGAGCAGTTCTTC	CSAETSGDDNEQFF
TRBV20-1	NA	many	TRBJ1-1	TGCAGTGCTAGAGGGTCGGGGATAGGGGCTTTCTTT	CSARGSGIGAFF
TRBV5-6	NA	NA	TRBJ2-7	TGTGCCAGCAGCTTTGGGGACCGGGAATACGAGCAGTACTTC	CASSFGDREYEQYF
TRBV12-5	NA	many	TRBJ1-2	TGTGCTAGTGGTACCCAGACAGCTTATGGCTACACCTTC	CASGTQTAYGYTF
TRBV7-2	TRBD2	NA	TRBJ2-2	TGTGCCAGCAGCCAAGCGGGACTAGCGGGGGGGTTCACGGGCACCGGGGAGCTGTTTTTT	CASSQAGLAGGFTGTGELFF
TRBV5-1	TRBD2	NA	TRBJ2-7	TGCGCCAGCAGCCTTAGCGGGAGCATTTACGAGCAGTACTTC	CASSLSGSIYEQYF